What follows is one TCR beta chain and its context. The data are from a study of response to subunit inactivated influenza vaccine. TCRdb used MiXCR to reprocess the RT-PCR reads, holding one entry per CDR3 protein. The sample lists around 580,000 distinct CDR3 sequences, 10% to 15% occurring once. The receptor was derived from a man aged 45 to 65 who received an inactivated influenza vaccine. Sequencing was performed on PBMCs from blood, taken on the day of vaccination.

The CDR3 reads CASKGLAGTEQFF. The DNA of the CDR3 is TGTGCCAGCAAGGGACTAGCGGGAACTGAGCAGTTCTTC. The chain carries TRBV6-1 and TRBJ2-1; 13 bases map to TRBD2. This CDR3 has 13 amino acids. V was pared by 7 bases and J by 9 bases, with 3 bases of the junction left unmatched. CDR1 is MNHNS, CDR2 SASEGT, per germline.